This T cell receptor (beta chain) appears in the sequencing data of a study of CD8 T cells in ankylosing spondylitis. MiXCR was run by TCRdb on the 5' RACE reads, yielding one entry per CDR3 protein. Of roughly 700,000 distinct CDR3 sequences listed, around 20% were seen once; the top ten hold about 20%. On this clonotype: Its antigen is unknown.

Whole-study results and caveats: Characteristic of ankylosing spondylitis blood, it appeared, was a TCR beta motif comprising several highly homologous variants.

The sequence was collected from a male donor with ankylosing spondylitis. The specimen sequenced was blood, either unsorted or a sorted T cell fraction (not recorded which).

The CDR3 DNA reads TGCGCCAGCAGCGCGACAGGGACCAAGTCACCCCTCCACTTT. Translating it yields CASSATGTKSPLHF. The rearrangement joins TRBV5-1 to TRBJ1-6; 7 nucleotides match TRBD1. Germline CDR1 and CDR2: SGHRS and YFSETQ. CDR3 length: 14 amino acids. Trimming cost V 4 bases and J 10 bases; bases outside gene matches: 8.